The 29 T cell receptor beta chains below were found in one sample sequenced in a study of blood T cell repertoires in COVID-19. The table came from immunoSEQ multiplex PCR; TCRdb's copy has only in-frame clones and leaves some out. The sample records approximately 220,000 clones, approximately 80% being singletons. Input material: PBMCs or T cells enriched from blood (not recorded which). The receptors come from a middle-aged woman with acute COVID-19.

V and J are TRBV7-3 and TRBJ2-6; TRBD1 is a possible D gene (6 bases). The CDR3 is 16 amino acids. From germline, CDR1 is SGHTA and CDR2 FQGTGA. Trimming took 5 bases from V and 2 from J, leaving 13 bases between them. CDR3 region: CASSKTGQAGANVLTF. The CDR3 coding sequence is TGTGCCAGCAGCAAGACAGGTCAAGCTGGGGCCAACGTCCTGACTTTC.

The chain combines TRBV5-1 with TRBJ2-7, with TRBD1 matching over 7 bases. The germline V gene has CDR1 SGHRS and CDR2 YFSETQ. V lost 6 bases, J lost 5 bases, and 8 bases stayed unmatched. This CDR3 is built from 13 residues. The chain's CDR3 is CASNPTGSHEQYF. In DNA form, the CDR3 reads TGCGCCAGCAACCCGACAGGGAGCCACGAGCAGTACTTC.

This rearrangement joins TRBV2 to TRBJ2-2; 11 bases map to TRBD2. With 3 bases clipped from V and 13 bases from J, the junction kept 7 bases outside the gene matches. The CDR3 sequence is 14 residues long. Germline CDR1 SNHLY, CDR2 FYNNEI. The CDR3: CASSDIVAGGLLFF. The CDR3, as DNA: TGTGCCAGCAGTGATATAGTAGCGGGGGGGCTGCTGTTTTTT. Together with reference TRBV2 and TRBJ2-2, the CDR3 gives the full variable domain: EPEVTQTPSHQVTQMGQEVILRCVPISNHLYFYWYRQILGQKVEFLVSFYNNEISEKSEIFDDQFSVERPDGSNFTLKIRSTKLEDSAMYFCASSDIVAGGLLFFGEGSRLTVL.

The chain combines TRBV19 with TRBJ2-5; TRBD1 agrees at 7 bases. V lost 6 bases, J lost 4 bases, and 5 bases stayed unmatched. The CDR3 extends over 13 amino acids. The germline gives CDR1 LNHDA, CDR2 SQIVND (reference sequence). The CDR3 here is CASRQGRGETQYF. CDR3 DNA: TGTGCCAGTAGACAGGGGCGCGGAGAGACCCAGTACTTC.

The gene calls are TRBV6-5 and TRBJ1-1; 8 nucleotides match TRBD1. Germline trimming cut 6 bases from V and 5 bases from J; bases unmatched to any gene: 8. This CDR3 is built from 14 residues. Germline V gives CDR1 MNHEY, CDR2 SVGAGI. CDR3 in amino acids: CASRPDRGETEAFF. The CDR3 region has the DNA TGTGCCAGCAGACCCGACAGGGGAGAGACTGAAGCTTTCTTT.

This clone was counted ten times or more. This chain joins TRBV15 and TRBJ1-6, with 8 bases lining up with TRBD1. V was clipped by 5 bases and J by 3 bases; unmatched bases: 0. The CDR3 is 14 residues long. Germline V CDR1 and CDR2: LNHNV, YYDKDF (reference sequence). The CDR3 spells CATSGQGYNSPLHF. The CDR3 DNA follows: TGTGCCACCAGCGGACAGGGCTATAATTCACCCCTCCACTTT.

V and J are TRBV5-4 and TRBJ2-1; 7 nucleotides align to TRBD2. The germline V gene has CDR1 SGHNT and CDR2 YYREEE (reference sequence). The CDR3 covers 14 residues. V lost 4 bases and J lost 5; bases outside the gene matches: 6. CDR3 sequence (DNA): TGTGCCAGCAGCGGGAGGGTGGCAGACAATGAGCAGTTCTTC. It yields the protein CASSGRVADNEQFF.

This clone was found once. The chain uses TRBV19 and TRBJ2-2; 12 bases map to TRBD2. V was clipped by 5 bases and J by 2 bases; unmatched bases: 3. The length of the CDR3 is 16 residues. The V gene's germline CDR1 is LNHDA and CDR2 SQIVND (reference sequence). CDR3 loop: CASSRLAGVNTGELFF. The CDR3 DNA is TGTGCCAGTAGTCGACTAGCGGGAGTCAACACCGGGGAGCTGTTTTTT.

J is TRBJ2-7 and V is TRBV7-9, with 7 bases that match TRBD2. This CDR3 has 11 residues. V lost 11 bases, J lost 3 bases, and 4 bases stayed unmatched. Germline loops: CDR1 SEHNR, CDR2 FQNEAQ (reference sequence). The CDR3 bases are TGTGCCGTCTCTAGCGGCTACGAGCAGTACTTC. It codes for CAVSSGYEQYF.

The rearrangement links TRBV5-4 to TRBJ2-6, with TRBD1 as a possible D gene (5 bases). The V end lost 1 base, the J end lost 6 bases, and 8 bases lay between the germline ends. The CDR3 spans 14 residues. Germline loops: CDR1 SGHNT, CDR2 YYREEE (reference sequence). The CDR3 coding sequence is TGTGCCAGCAGCTTGATAGGGGAGGCCAACGTCCTGACTTTC. Translating gives CASSLIGEANVLTF.

J is TRBJ1-1 and V is TRBV12-3 or TRBV12-4; no firm D call. The CDR3 contains 13 residues. V lost 0 bases to trimming and J lost 6 bases, with 8 bases between them. The CDR3: CASSLAMRAEAFF. DNA for the CDR3: TGTGCCAGCAGTTTAGCCATGCGCGCTGAAGCTTTCTTT.

The chain couples TRBV5-6 to TRBJ1-5, with a possible D match to TRBD1 (5 bases). V lost 1 base and J lost 2, with 13 bases in between. The CDR3 contains 16 residues. Germline CDR1 SGHDT, CDR2 YYEEEE. CDR3 nucleotide sequence: TGTGCCAGCAGCTTGTTTGGGGCAGGCGGCAATCAGCCCCAGCATTTT. It specifies CASSLFGAGGNQPQHF.

Worth noting for this clone: One junction end disagrees with the germline gene, perhaps due to a read error. The chain is built from TRBV6-1 and TRBJ1-4; tentative D call: TRBD1 (6 bases). The CDR3 consists of 18 residues. Germline V gene lookup returns CDR1 MNHNS and CDR2 SASEGT. CDR3 bases: TGTGCCAGCAGCGAAGTCTGGGGGGGCGGTAGGGCTAATGAAAAACTGTTTTTT. As protein: CASSEVWGGGRANEKLFF.

The CDR3 bases are TGTGCCAGCTCACCTAATACGGGAAACAATCAGCCCCAGCATTTT. Its protein product is CASSPNTGNNQPQHF. The chain combines TRBV18 with TRBJ1-5, with unresolved D. Germline CDR1 reads KGHSH; CDR2 reads LQKENI. The V gene lost 3 bases and the J gene lost 3 bases, with 12 bases spanning the gap. This CDR3 region has 15 residues.

About this clone itself: This specimen includes other DNA sequences encoding the same CDR3. The chain uses TRBV18 and TRBJ1-2; D might be TRBD1 (5 bases). Between the trimmed V and J ends, which lost 2 bases and 2 bases, there was a span of 6 bases. CDR3 length equals 13 residues. Germline assignment: CDR1 KGHSH and CDR2 LQKENI. The CDR3 is CASSPAGNYGYTF. The DNA for the CDR3 is TGTGCCAGCTCACCAGCAGGGAACTATGGCTACACCTTC.

The chain is built from TRBV9 and TRBJ1-2, with D perhaps TRBD1 (6 bases). The CDR3 is 14 residues long. Germline loops: CDR1 SGDLS, CDR2 YYNGEE. V was clipped by 4 bases and J by 8 bases, with 18 bases between them. The CDR3 is CASSSYSGAEGYTF. The CDR3 coding sequence is TGTGCCAGCAGCTCCTATTCAGGGGCGGAGGGCTACACCTTC.

The rearrangement links TRBV19 to TRBJ2-3; weak D call: TRBD2 (5 bases). Per germline, CDR1 LNHDA and CDR2 SQIVND (reference sequence). Trimming shortened V by 5 bases and J by 2 bases, and 8 bases separated the two germline ends. The CDR3 is 13 residues long. This CDR3 reads CASSREYTDTQYF. CDR3 DNA sequence: TGTGCCAGTAGTCGGGAATACACAGATACGCAGTATTTT.

Turning to this clone: Sequence at one end of the junction differs from germline and may be a read error. The chain carries TRBV7-7 and TRBJ2-5, with D hard to call. The germline CDR1 and CDR2 sequences are SSHAT and FNYEAQ (reference sequence). The CDR3 consists of 13 residues. CDR3: CASSRFTGETQYF. CDR3 bases: TGTGCTAGCAGCCGCTTCACGGGAGAGACCCAGTACTTC.

V and J are TRBV6-2 or TRBV6-3 and TRBJ1-5; TRBD1 might be the D (6 bases). This CDR3 has 16 amino acids. V lost 5 bases and J lost 5, with 19 bases in between. Germline CDR1 is MNHEY and CDR2 is SVGEGT. The CDR3: CASSHRDTLGYQPQHF. CDR3 DNA: TGTGCCAGCAGTCACCGGGACACCTTGGGGTATCAGCCCCAGCATTTT.

J is TRBJ2-1 and V is TRBV7-2; TRBD1 matches at 7 bases. V shed 2 bases, J shed 5 bases, and the junction held 6 bases outside the gene matches. This CDR3 spans 15 amino acids. Germline lookup yields CDR1 SGHTA and CDR2 FQGNSA. This CDR3 reads CASSLSRQGDNEQFF. CDR3 DNA: TGTGCCAGCAGCTTATCTAGACAGGGCGACAATGAGCAGTTCTTC.

The chain has TRBV6-5 and TRBJ1-3; 8 nucleotides agree with TRBD1. Germline lookup yields CDR1 MNHEY and CDR2 SVGAGI. V was pared by 6 bases and J by 2 bases, with 6 bases of the junction left unmatched. This CDR3 contains 15 residues. In DNA form, the CDR3 reads TGTGCCAGCAGCCAAACAGGGGGAACTGGAAACACCATATATTTT. Its protein product is CASSQTGGTGNTIYF.

The chain links TRBV28 to TRBJ1-1; no clear D. The CDR3 length is 13 residues. CDR1 is MDHEN and CDR2 is SYDVKM in the germline V gene. Trimming pared 5 bases from V and 2 bases from J, leaving 9 bases between. For the CDR3, the DNA is TGTGCCAGCAGTCAGGATATTAACACTGAAGCTTTCTTT. Protein sequence: CASSQDINTEAFF. The full variable domain, completed using reference TRBV28 and TRBJ1-1, is DVKVTQSSRYLVKRTGEKVFLECVQDMDHENMFWYRQDPGLGLRLIYFSYDVKMKEKGDIPEGYSVSREKKERFSLILESASTNQTSMYLCASSQDINTEAFFGQGTRLTVV.

The rearrangement joins TRBV12-5 to TRBJ1-5; 11 bases are a match to TRBD1. In germline, CDR1 is LGHNT, CDR2 FRNRAP. The CDR3 runs 19 residues. J was trimmed by 0 bases and V by 1 base; bases with no gene match: 8. CDR3 sequence (DNA): TGTGCTAGTGGTTTGGCCTTGGACAGGGGGCCTTATAGCAATCAGCCCCAGCATTTT. Translation gives CASGLALDRGPYSNQPQHF.

This clone was picked up a small number of times. The CDR3 here is CASSLKGVLSGNTIYF. DNA for the CDR3: TGTGCCAGCAGCTTAAAGGGGGTCCTCTCTGGAAACACCATATATTTT. The chain joins TRBV13 to TRBJ1-3; the D gene is possibly TRBD1 (6 bases). Between the trimmed V and J ends, which lost 2 bases and 0 bases, there was a span of 11 bases. Germline V gene data show CDR1 as PRHDT and CDR2 as FYEKMQ (reference sequence). This CDR3 has 16 residues.

This chain uses TRBV30 with TRBJ1-1, with D hard to call. Germline CDR1 reads GTSNPN; CDR2 reads SVGIG (reference sequence). The V end lost 4 bases, the J end lost 3 bases, and 9 bases lay between the germline ends. This CDR3 has 12 amino acids. CDR3 residues: CAWIREDTEAFF. The DNA for the CDR3 is TGTGCCTGGATTAGGGAGGACACTGAAGCTTTCTTT.

The CDR3 sequence: CASSRRDRGTNEKLFF. CDR3 DNA: TGTGCCAGCAGCCGGCGGGACAGGGGAACTAATGAAAAACTGTTTTTT. The chain couples TRBV7-8 to TRBJ1-4, with TRBD1 matching 10 bases. CDR3 length equals 16 residues. The V gene's germline CDR1 is SGHVS and CDR2 FQNEAQ. The V gene end was trimmed by 5 bases and the J gene end by 1 base; junction bases not matched to a gene: 4.

CDR3 bases: TGTGCCAGCAGTTACCCCCGGGAGGGCCGGGAGACCCAGTACTTC. Protein product: CASSYPREGRETQYF. V and J are TRBV6-5 and TRBJ2-5, with 8 bases aligning to TRBD2. Germline trimming cut 2 bases from V and 5 bases from J; bases unmatched to any gene: 7. Germline V gives CDR1 MNHEY, CDR2 SVGAGI. The CDR3 runs 15 residues.

The chain links TRBV19 to TRBJ2-3; 10 nucleotides match TRBD1. Germline CDR1 reads LNHDA; CDR2 reads SQIVND (reference sequence). The CDR3 contains 16 residues. J lost 5 bases, V lost 2 bases, and 7 bases had no gene match. Here the CDR3 DNA reads TGTGCCAGTAGTATATCAGGGACAGGGGTGAAAGATACGCAGTATTTT. Amino acids: CASSISGTGVKDTQYF.

V usage is TRBV7-6 and J usage is TRBJ1-1; perhaps TRBD1 as D (6 bases). The germline V gene has CDR1 SGHVS and CDR2 FNYEAQ. V shed 3 bases and J shed 1 base, with 18 bases lying between them. The CDR3 contains 17 residues. CDR3 nucleotides: TGTGCCAGCAGCTTGGTATTGACAGGCGGCGGGAACACTGAAGCTTTCTTT. Translation gives CASSLVLTGGGNTEAFF.